These 9 T cell receptor beta chains share one sample of origin, sequenced in a study of beta chain features in type 1 diabetes. General study findings and limits: Within each of all four CD4+ subsets, Type 1 diabetes patients had TCRB CDR3s that were moderately but significantly shorter.

Sequencing targeted expressed TCRB transcripts, as all isolated RNA had been reverse transcribed. Sequencing used immunoSEQ multiplex PCR; TCRdb keeps in-frame clones, though not all of them. The sample gives 25,000 to 30,000 clones, around 60% of which show up once; roughly 2.4% is in the top ten. Their specific antigens are unknown. The sequenced sample was Tregs from blood. The receptors were gathered from a woman aged 25-40 years with type 1 diabetes.

This clone was detected only once. One end of the junction fails to match germline, which may point to a read error. V is TRBV30 and J is TRBJ2-7, with TRBD1 matching 8 bases. The length of the CDR3 is 11 residues. Per the germline V gene, CDR1 is GTSNPN and CDR2 is SVGIG (reference sequence). CDR3 in amino acids: CAWSVGVTGVF. The CDR3 coding sequence is TGTGCCTGGAGTGTGGGGGTGACAGGGGTCTTC. The complete variable domain, with remaining parts taken from reference TRBV30 and TRBJ2-7, reads SQTIHQWPATLVQPVGSPLSLECTVEGTSNPNLYWYRQAAGRGLQLLFYSVGIGQISSEVPQNLSASRPQDRQFILSSKKLLLSDSGFYLCAWSVGVTGVFGPGTRLTVT.

In its sample, this clone was seen once. This sequence joins TRBV6-5 and TRBJ2-1, with 9 nucleotides matching TRBD2. CDR1 MNHEY and CDR2 SVGAGI come from the germline V gene. CDR3 length: 15 residues. Unmatched junction bases numbered 5, after V lost 5 bases and J lost 3 bases. The chain's CDR3 is CASSLAGYDYNEQFF. The CDR3 DNA reads as TGTGCCAGCAGTCTAGCGGGATACGACTACAATGAGCAGTTCTTC.

This clone showed up just a few times. CDR3 residues: CASSSGTDYTGELFF. The CDR3, as DNA: TGCGCCAGCAGCTCCGGGACAGATTACACCGGGGAGCTGTTTTTT. The chain recombines TRBV5-1 with TRBJ2-2; 7 bases are shared with TRBD1. The CDR3 consists of 15 residues. In germline, CDR1 is SGHRS, CDR2 YFSETQ. Trimming cost V 3 bases and J 3 bases; bases outside gene matches: 5. The full variable domain, in which reference TRBV5-1 and TRBJ2-2 provide the parts outside the CDR3, is KAGVTQTPRYLIKTRGQQVTLSCSPISGHRSVSWYQQTPGQGLQFLFEYFSETQRNKGNFPGRFSGRQFSNSRSEMNVSTLELGDSALYLCASSSGTDYTGELFFGEGSRLTVL.

The chain joins TRBV21-1 to TRBJ1-3. TRBV21-1 is an annotated pseudogene. The CDR3 consists of 15 residues. The CDR3 spells CASSKVNPLGDTIYF. CDR3 DNA sequence: TGTGCCAGCAGCAAAGTGAATCCACTGGGAGACACCATATATTTT.

V gene TRBV19 combines with J gene TRBJ2-7; 11 bases are shared with TRBD2. The CDR3 spans 14 residues. Germline CDR1 and CDR2: LNHDA and SQIVND (reference sequence). Trimming removed 5 bases from V and 3 bases from J; junction bases left unmatched: 3. CDR3 sequence: CASSLLAGGYEQYF. Here the CDR3 DNA reads TGTGCCAGTAGTCTGCTAGCGGGAGGCTACGAGCAGTACTTC. The entire variable domain, with the rest obtained from reference TRBV19 and TRBJ2-7, is as follows: DGGITQSPKYLFRKEGQNVTLSCEQNLNHDAMYWYRQDPGQGLRLIYYSQIVNDFQKGDIAEGYSVSREKKESFPLTVTSAQKNPTAFYLCASSLLAGGYEQYFGPGTRLTVT.

V is TRBV5-1 and J is TRBJ2-3; unclear D gene. Per the germline V gene, CDR1 is SGHRS and CDR2 is YFSETQ. This CDR3 is built from 15 residues. Between the trimmed V and J ends, which lost 0 bases and 1 base, there was a span of 9 bases. Here the CDR3 DNA reads TGCGCCAGCAGCTTGGGACTCATTCGCACAGATACGCAGTATTTT. Translated: CASSLGLIRTDTQYF.

The chain links TRBV6-5 to TRBJ1-5; no clear D gene. The V end was cut by 2 bases, the J end by 4 bases, with 9 bases between. There are 14 residues in the CDR3. Germline-derived CDR1 and CDR2 are MNHEY and SVGAGI. CDR3 loop: CASSYGRGNQPQHF. Here the CDR3 DNA reads TGTGCCAGCAGTTACGGCAGAGGTAATCAGCCCCAGCATTTT.

The chain links TRBV9 to TRBJ2-2, with 9 bases lining up with TRBD1. Germline CDR1 and CDR2: SGDLS and YYNGEE. J was trimmed by 7 bases and V by 4 bases; bases with no gene match: 8. The CDR3 is 15 amino acids. DNA for the CDR3: TGTGCCAGCAGCCCGGGGACAGGGTGGGGCGGGGAGCTGTTTTTT. It translates to CASSPGTGWGGELFF.

This clone was counted between two and nine times. This sequence joins TRBV29-1 and TRBJ2-2; D might be TRBD2 (6 bases). Trimming cost V 6 bases and J 6 bases, with 17 bases left between them. This CDR3 region has 14 residues. The V gene's germline CDR1 is SQVTM and CDR2 ANQGSEA. DNA of the CDR3: TGCAGCGTGGCCCACAGAGGAGGGGCCGGGGAGCTGTTTTTT. It specifies CSVAHRGGAGELFF.